Shown below are 29 T cell receptor beta chains from a single sample sequenced in a study of blood T cell repertoires in COVID-19. Assay: immunoSEQ multiplex PCR; the TCRdb copy retains only in-frame clones and omits some. In the table there are over 250,000 clones, approximately 90% of which are singletons. The sample was PBMCs or T cells enriched from blood (not recorded which). These receptors originate from a woman aged 60-75 years in a cohort exposed to, infected with or recovered from COVID-19 (not recorded which).

The rearrangement uses TRBV24-1 and TRBJ2-7; the match to TRBD1 covers 8 bases. This CDR3 has 15 residues. Trimming removed 3 bases from V and 4 bases from J; junction bases left unmatched: 7. In germline, CDR1 is KGHDR, CDR2 SFDVKD. CDR3 nucleotide sequence: TGTGCCACCAGTGATCCGGCAGGGACAGGATACGAGCAGTACTTC. Its translation: CATSDPAGTGYEQYF.

J is TRBJ2-5 and V is TRBV2, with 16 bases that match TRBD2. V was clipped by 7 bases and J by 5 bases; unmatched bases: 10. Germline V gene data show CDR1 as SNHLY and CDR2 as FYNNEI. This CDR3 is 17 amino acids long. The CDR3: CASNPGLAGGREETQYF. The CDR3 nucleotides read TGTGCCAGCAATCCGGGACTAGCGGGAGGGAGGGAGGAGACCCAGTACTTC.

CDR3 loop: CASSQARQGRGYTF. CDR3 in DNA: TGTGCCAGCAGCCAAGCCCGACAGGGTAGAGGCTACACCTTC. The V gene is TRBV4-2, the J gene TRBJ1-2, with 7 bases lining up with TRBD1. From germline, CDR1 is LGHNA and CDR2 YNFKEQ. Trimming cost V 1 base and J 8 bases; bases outside gene matches: 7. The CDR3 totals 14 residues.

This chain connects TRBV7-3 to TRBJ2-2, with D tentatively TRBD2 (5 bases). V lost 7 bases and J lost 4, with 10 bases in between. The CDR3 loop spans 13 amino acids. The V gene's germline CDR1 is SGHTA and CDR2 FQGTGA. The CDR3: CASTGKSTGELFF. The CDR3 DNA sequence: TGTGCCAGCACGGGAAAGAGCACCGGGGAGCTGTTTTTT.

The chain couples TRBV16 to TRBJ1-1; D unclear. The CDR3 runs to 13 residues. Trimming cost V 0 bases and J 4 bases, with 6 bases left between them. The germline CDR1 and CDR2 sequences are KGHSY and FQNENV. Here the CDR3 reads CASSQSVSTEAFF. The DNA of the CDR3 is TGTGCCAGCAGCCAATCGGTGAGCACTGAAGCTTTCTTT.

This clone turned up a few times. The chain couples TRBV12-3 or TRBV12-4 to TRBJ1-2; perhaps TRBD1 as D (6 bases). This CDR3 region has 12 residues. V shed 5 bases and J shed 5 bases, with 9 bases lying between them. The CDR3 DNA reads TGTGCCAGCAGTAAACAGGGTTATGGCTACACCTTC. Translated: CASSKQGYGYTF.

V usage is TRBV16 and J usage is TRBJ2-5; 9 bases line up with TRBD1. V lost 2 bases, J lost 5 bases, and 6 bases stayed unmatched. The CDR3 extends over 15 amino acids. Germline CDR1 KGHSY, CDR2 FQNENV. CDR3 DNA sequence: TGTGCCAGCAGCCAAAACAGGGGGCAAGCGGAGACCCAGTACTTC. Protein sequence: CASSQNRGQAETQYF.

The V and J genes are TRBV28 and TRBJ1-6, with TRBD1 matching over 8 bases. The V segment lost 5 bases and the J segment 0 bases; nucleotides outside the gene matches: 6. The germline CDR1 and CDR2 sequences are MDHEN and SYDVKM. The CDR3 covers 17 residues. The CDR3 region has the DNA TGTGCCAGCAGTCCAAGACAGGGGAGCTCCTATAATTCACCCCTCCACTTT. The encoded protein is CASSPRQGSSYNSPLHF.

This clone has only one observation. The chain links TRBV28 to TRBJ1-5; TRBD1 is a possible D gene (6 bases). The CDR3 length is 15 residues. Germline V gives CDR1 MDHEN, CDR2 SYDVKM. Trimming removed 5 bases from V and 1 base from J, with 12 bases in between. The CDR3 DNA follows: TGTGCCAGCAGTCCAGGGGAGATGAGCAATCAGCCCCAGCATTTT. Encoded protein: CASSPGEMSNQPQHF.

The chain couples TRBV24-1 to TRBJ2-7; TRBD2 might be the D (5 bases). The ends were cut back, 4 bases at V and 0 bases at J, with 12 bases in the middle. The CDR3 is 15 residues long. Germline loops: CDR1 KGHDR, CDR2 SFDVKD. For the CDR3, the DNA is TGTGCCACCAGTGAGGGTCCACTAGACTCCTACGAGCAGTACTTC. Protein sequence: CATSEGPLDSYEQYF.

The chain uses TRBV10-3 and TRBJ2-7; D gene ambiguous. CDR1 ENHRY and CDR2 SYGVKD come from the germline V gene. The CDR3 is made up of 8 amino acids. The V end was cut by 11 bases, the J end by 9 bases, with 8 bases between. CDR3 sequence reads: CASRAQYF. CDR3 sequence (DNA): TGTGCCTCTAGAGCGCAGTACTTC.

CDR3: CASSPGWNTEAFF. DNA for the CDR3: TGTGCCTCCTCGCCAGGGTGGAACACTGAAGCTTTCTTT. J is TRBJ1-1 and V is TRBV30; D may be TRBD1 (5 bases). CDR1 and CDR2 from the germline V gene are GTSNPN and SVGIG (reference sequence). V lost 7 bases and J 1 base, leaving 13 bases between the germline ends. The CDR3 is made up of 13 amino acids. Complete variable domain (other parts from reference TRBV30 and TRBJ1-1): SQTIHQWPATLVQPVGSPLSLECTVEGTSNPNLYWYRQAAGRGLQLLFYSVGIGQISSEVPQNLSASRPQDRQFILSSKKLLLSDSGFYLCASSPGWNTEAFFGQGTRLTVV.

This clone showed up just a few times. The V call is TRBV14, the J call TRBJ1-2; TRBD1 is a possible D gene (6 bases). From germline, CDR1 is SGHDN and CDR2 FVKESK. CDR3 length: 14 amino acids. The germline V and J ends were trimmed by 3 bases and 8 bases, with 16 bases remaining between them. CDR3 residues: CASSQNRAPEGYTF. CDR3 DNA: TGTGCCAGCAGCCAGAACAGGGCCCCAGAAGGCTACACCTTC.

The V and J genes are TRBV3-1 (or the pseudogene TRBV3-2) and TRBJ2-1; a weak D match, TRBD2 (5 bases). Per germline, CDR1 LGHDT and CDR2 YNNKEL (reference sequence). CDR3 length: 12 amino acids. Trimming cost V 0 bases and J 12 bases, with 9 bases left between them. CDR3: CASSQEGLGQFF. The CDR3 DNA sequence: TGTGCCAGCAGCCAAGAAGGACTTGGGCAGTTCTTC.

This clone was detected a few times. The V and J genes are TRBV3-1 (or the pseudogene TRBV3-2) and TRBJ1-1; 7 positions agree with TRBD1. V trimming: 4 bases; J trimming: 1 base; junction bases outside the gene matches: 3. The CDR3 totals 14 residues. Germline CDR1 is LGHDT and CDR2 is YNNKEL (reference sequence). CDR3 region: CASSPRGKNTEAFF. The CDR3 DNA follows: TGTGCCAGCAGCCCCAGGGGGAAGAACACTGAAGCTTTCTTT.

The V call is TRBV6-6, the J call TRBJ1-2; D is possibly TRBD1 (5 bases). The V end lost 6 bases, the J end lost 2 bases, and 10 bases lay between the germline ends. The CDR3 totals 13 residues. In germline, CDR1 is MNHNY, CDR2 SVGAGI (reference sequence). The CDR3 region has the DNA TGTGCCAGCAGGGCGGGGGTAAACTATGGCTACACCTTC. Amino acid sequence: CASRAGVNYGYTF.

The J gene is TRBJ2-7, the V gene TRBV6-5; TRBD2 might be the D (5 bases). Germline V gives CDR1 MNHEY, CDR2 SVGAGI. The CDR3 has 14 amino acids. Trimming took 0 bases from V and 2 from J, leaving 8 bases between them. This CDR3 reads CASSYSGKTYEQYF. The CDR3 DNA reads TGTGCCAGCAGTTACTCCGGGAAGACCTACGAGCAGTACTTC.

CDR3 in amino acids: CASSRPRNEQFF. CDR3 DNA sequence: TGTGCCAGCTCTAGACCCCGCAATGAGCAGTTCTTC. The V gene is TRBV6-5, the J gene TRBJ2-1; D not resolved. The CDR3 extends over 12 amino acids. Trimming removed 8 bases from V and 6 bases from J, with 11 bases in between. CDR1 is MNHEY, CDR2 SVGAGI, per germline.

The chain combines TRBV5-3 with TRBJ2-1; tentative D call: TRBD2 (6 bases). TRBV5-3 falls under the ORF class, with uncertain function. The V gene lost 2 bases and the J gene lost 0 bases, with 24 bases spanning the gap. This CDR3 spans 20 amino acids. CDR3 in amino acids: CARSFSSGWGGKISYNEQFF. The CDR3 DNA follows: TGTGCCAGAAGCTTTTCGTCAGGGTGGGGCGGGAAAATCTCCTACAATGAGCAGTTCTTC.

This chain connects TRBV11-2 to TRBJ2-1; 11 bases map to TRBD2. Trimming removed 4 bases from V and 4 bases from J; junction bases left unmatched: 6. CDR3 length: 16 amino acids. Germline CDR1 reads SGHAT; CDR2 reads FQNNGV. DNA of the CDR3: TGTGCCAGCAGCTCAGCCGGGACTAGCGGTTACAATGAGCAGTTCTTC. It translates to CASSSAGTSGYNEQFF.

The chain combines TRBV4-3 with TRBJ2-5; TRBD1 is a possible D gene (7 bases). V gave up 4 bases and J gave up 4 bases, with 16 bases separating them. The CDR3 runs 15 residues. The germline V gene encodes CDR1 LGHNA and CDR2 YSLEER. In DNA, the CDR3 is TGCGCCAGCAGCCCAACAGGAGGGGGCCGAGAGACCCAGTACTTC. Translating gives CASSPTGGGRETQYF.

This rearrangement joins TRBV28 to TRBJ1-5, with D possibly being TRBD1 (6 bases). From germline, CDR1 is MDHEN and CDR2 SYDVKM. Trimming removed 6 bases at V and 5 bases at J, with 17 bases between. The CDR3 runs to 15 residues. The CDR3, as DNA: TGTGCCAGCAGGAACGCGGGGGGCACCTATCAGCCCCAGCATTTT. It is translated as CASRNAGGTYQPQHF.

V and J are TRBV13 and TRBJ2-1; 11 bases match TRBD2. The CDR3 is made up of 17 amino acids. Germline assignment: CDR1 PRHDT and CDR2 FYEKMQ (reference sequence). J was trimmed by 4 bases and V by 6 bases; bases with no gene match: 11. The CDR3 coding sequence is TGTGCCAGCAGACCTACCGGGACTAGCGGAAATTACAATGAGCAGTTCTTC. This sequence encodes CASRPTGTSGNYNEQFF.

J is TRBJ2-1 and V is TRBV9; TRBD1 matches at 8 bases. CDR3 length equals 15 residues. J lost 9 bases, V lost 3 bases, and 11 bases had no gene match. The germline V gene has CDR1 SGDLS and CDR2 YYNGEE. This CDR3 is CASSAIGTGDSEQFF. The CDR3 DNA sequence: TGTGCCAGCAGCGCCATCGGGACAGGTGATAGTGAGCAGTTCTTC.

This rearrangement joins TRBV7-8 to TRBJ2-2; 7 positions match TRBD2. Germline V gene lookup returns CDR1 SGHVS and CDR2 FQNEAQ. This CDR3 contains 16 residues. V was clipped by 3 bases and J by 2 bases; unmatched bases: 6. The CDR3 is CASSFPSGINTGELFF. CDR3 nucleotide sequence: TGTGCCAGCAGCTTCCCCAGCGGGATAAACACCGGGGAGCTGTTTTTT.

Note on this clone: The sample contains more than one DNA sequence encoding this CDR3. The chain has TRBV6-5 and TRBJ2-7, with 7 bases that match TRBD1. The trim removed 6 bases at V and 4 bases at J, leaving 6 bases unmatched. Germline-derived CDR1 and CDR2 are MNHEY and SVGAGI. The length of the CDR3 is 13 residues. The CDR3 reads CASRGDRLYEQYF. In nucleotides, the CDR3 is TGTGCCAGCAGGGGGGACAGATTGTACGAGCAGTACTTC.

The chain employs TRBV2 and TRBJ2-1; D gene unclear. Germline CDR1 reads SNHLY; CDR2 reads FYNNEI. The CDR3 extends over 15 amino acids. Trimming pared 4 bases from V and 0 bases from J, leaving 10 bases between. The CDR3 spells CASSAYSYSYNEQFF. The CDR3 bases are TGTGCCAGCAGTGCCTACTCCTACTCCTACAATGAGCAGTTCTTC.

The gene calls are TRBV10-3 and TRBJ2-1; 9 nucleotides align to TRBD2. V shed 10 bases and J 2 bases; nucleotides not matched to a gene: 9. Germline V gives CDR1 ENHRY, CDR2 SYGVKD. CDR3 length: 15 residues. CDR3 residues: CATSSGNDAYNEQFF. DNA for the CDR3: TGTGCCACCTCTAGCGGGAATGACGCCTACAATGAGCAGTTCTTC.

This clone is a singleton in its sample. The chain employs TRBV9 and TRBJ2-2, with 7 bases lining up with TRBD1. Germline values: CDR1 SGDLS, CDR2 YYNGEE. V gave up 0 bases and J gave up 0 bases; unmatched junction bases: 11. This CDR3 is 19 amino acids long. The CDR3 protein is CASSVVGTVERPNTGELFF. The CDR3 bases are TGTGCCAGCAGCGTAGTAGGGACAGTCGAGCGCCCGAACACCGGGGAGCTGTTTTTT.